This TCR beta chain comes out of a study of CD8 T cells in ankylosing spondylitis. As regards this clonotype: Antigen: not known.

Notes on the study in general: Certain motif variants had earlier appeared in reactive arthritis synovial fluid and blood. A TCR beta motif of eight or nine highly homologous variants seemed to mark ankylosing spondylitis blood.

Quantitative 5'-RACE with molecular barcodes was used to make the TCR beta libraries. TCRdb passed the 5' RACE reads through MiXCR, listing each CDR3 protein once. This sample has about 340,000 distinct CDR3 sequences, with around 15% found just once. J lost 13 bases, V lost 0 bases, and 10 bases had no gene match. Germline CDR1 reads SGDLS; CDR2 reads YYNGEE. This CDR3 spans 14 amino acids. The sequencing sample was made of blood, either unsorted or a sorted T cell fraction (not recorded which). This clonotype originated in a male donor with ankylosing spondylitis or in good health (not recorded which). The chain has TRBV9 and TRBJ2-1; 7 bases are a match to TRBD2. CDR3 DNA sequence: TGTGCCAGCAGCGTAGGAGGGACTAACAGCCCTCAGTTCTTC. Translated: CASSVGGTNSPQFF.